The text below deals with one T cell receptor (beta chain). Its specificity is not known. This record belongs to a study of CXCR3-negative and CXCR3-positive naive CD8 T cells. Broader study findings: PBMCs showed partially decreased CXCR3 expression after cryopreservation, and most assays used fresh PBMCs. A higher hydrophobicity marked the TRB CDR3s of CXCR3-positive naive cells versus CXCR3-negative naive cells.

The TRB cDNA libraries were prepared by 5' RACE with UMI labels. For each CDR3 protein, TCRdb gives one entry from its re-call of the 5' RACE reads, without DNA. The table lists about 63,000 distinct CDR3 sequences. Germline V CDR1 and CDR2: DFQATT, SNEGSKA (reference sequence). The CDR3 runs 14 residues. The V gene is TRBV20-1, the J gene TRBJ1-5. The source material was naive CXCR3+ CD8+ T cells from blood. Regarding subset: CD45RO-CCR7+CD27+CD95- naive CD8+ T cells expressing CXCR3 (TNR3+). The sequence came from a human donor in good health. Some clones in this sample may be carry-over from other donors' samples. CDR3 residues: CSARDLSENQPQHF.